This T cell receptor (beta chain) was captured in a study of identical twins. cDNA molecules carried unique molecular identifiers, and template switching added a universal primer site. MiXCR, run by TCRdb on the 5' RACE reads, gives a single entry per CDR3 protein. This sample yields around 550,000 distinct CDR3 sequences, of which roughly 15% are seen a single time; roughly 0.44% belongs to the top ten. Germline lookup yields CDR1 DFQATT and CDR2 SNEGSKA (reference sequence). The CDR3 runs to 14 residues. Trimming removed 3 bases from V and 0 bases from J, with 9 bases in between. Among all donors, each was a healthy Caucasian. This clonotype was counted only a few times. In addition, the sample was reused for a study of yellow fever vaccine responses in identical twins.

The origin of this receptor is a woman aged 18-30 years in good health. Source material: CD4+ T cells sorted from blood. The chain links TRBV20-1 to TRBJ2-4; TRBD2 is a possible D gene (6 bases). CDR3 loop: CSARPGLAKNIQYF. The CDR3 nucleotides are TGCAGTGCTAGGCCGGGACTAGCCAAAAACATTCAGTACTTC.